A single sample is the source of the 27 T cell receptor beta chains below, sequenced in a study of blood T cell repertoires in COVID-19. The assay was immunoSEQ multiplex PCR, and TCRdb's table has in-frame clones only and misses some. The table shows 350,000 to 450,000 clones, with roughly nine tenths occurring only once. Sequencing was done on a sample of PBMCs or T cells enriched from blood (not recorded which). The receptors originated from a woman aged 40 to 49 who had been exposed to COVID-19.

The chain joins TRBV5-1 to TRBJ1-6; the D is unclear. Trimming removed 0 bases at V and 4 bases at J, with 5 bases between. The CDR3 is 14 residues long. The germline gives CDR1 SGHRS, CDR2 YFSETQ. CDR3 region: CASSLGQYNSPLHF. As DNA, the CDR3 is TGCGCCAGCAGCTTGGGACAATATAATTCACCCCTCCACTTT.

A word on this clone: The identical CDR3 is also encoded by other nucleotide sequences in the sample. The chain links TRBV7-3 to TRBJ1-1; 7 nucleotides agree with TRBD1. V lost 4 bases and J lost 4; bases outside the gene matches: 3. The CDR3 is made up of 13 amino acids. CDR1 and CDR2 from the germline V gene are SGHTA and FQGTGA. The CDR3 protein is CASSSQGGTEAFF. In DNA, the CDR3 is TGTGCCAGCAGCTCCCAGGGGGGCACTGAAGCTTTCTTT.

The J gene is TRBJ1-3, the V gene TRBV7-6, with 10 bases matching TRBD1. Germline CDR1 and CDR2: SGHVS and FNYEAQ. V was clipped by 0 bases and J by 2 bases; unmatched bases: 4. CDR3 length: 17 residues. CDR3 nucleotide sequence: TGTGCCAGCAGCTTAGCGGGACAGGGGATAACTGGAAACACCATATATTTT. Translation: CASSLAGQGITGNTIYF.

The J gene is TRBJ1-2, the V gene TRBV3-1 (or the pseudogene TRBV3-2), with 8 bases lining up with TRBD1. The CDR3 has 14 residues. CDR1 is LGHDT and CDR2 is YNNKEL in the germline V gene (reference sequence). J lost 14 bases, V lost 1 base, and 12 bases had no gene match. CDR3 sequence reads: CASSQVDRGGNKTF. The CDR3, as DNA: TGTGCCAGCAGCCAAGTTGACAGGGGAGGTAATAAAACCTTC.

The chain couples TRBV7-2 to TRBJ2-2; weak D call: TRBD1 (5 bases). The V gene lost 1 base and the J gene lost 0 bases, with 12 bases spanning the gap. The CDR3 is made up of 17 amino acids. Germline lookup yields CDR1 SGHTA and CDR2 FQGNSA. The CDR3 region has the DNA TGTGCCAGCAGCTTAGGAGACAGAAGTGCGAACACCGGGGAGCTGTTTTTT. It yields the protein CASSLGDRSANTGELFF.

CDR3 DNA sequence: TGTGCCAGCAGAGGATCATCAGGGGTGGTCTACGAGCAGTACTTC. As protein: CASRGSSGVVYEQYF. V gene TRBV27 combines with J gene TRBJ2-7; perhaps TRBD1 as D (6 bases). V lost 6 bases and J 3 bases, leaving 18 bases between the germline ends. Germline V gives CDR1 MNHEY, CDR2 SMNVEV (reference sequence). The CDR3 sequence is 15 residues long.

The J gene is TRBJ1-5, the V gene TRBV19, with TRBD1 matching 7 bases. From germline, CDR1 is LNHDA and CDR2 SQIVND (reference sequence). This CDR3 has 12 amino acids. J gave up 5 bases and V 7 bases, and 2 bases lay outside the gene matches. CDR3: CASTGGYQPQHF. As DNA, the CDR3 is TGTGCCAGTACAGGGGGGTATCAGCCCCAGCATTTT.

The CDR3 bases are TGCGCCAGCAACCGACAGGGGATGGAGACCCAGTACTTC. Its translation is CASNRQGMETQYF. The rearrangement links TRBV5-1 to TRBJ2-5; 8 positions agree with TRBD1. The junction had 6 bases not matched to a gene; V was cut back by 6 bases and J by 5 bases. Germline assignment: CDR1 SGHRS and CDR2 YFSETQ. The CDR3 contains 13 residues.

The CDR3 protein is CASSLGAIYGYTF. The CDR3 bases are TGTGCCAGCAGCTTAGGGGCCATCTATGGCTACACCTTC. J is TRBJ1-2 and V is TRBV7-8; D remains ambiguous. V lost 1 base, J lost 4 bases, and 7 bases lay in between. The CDR3 is made up of 13 amino acids. CDR1 and CDR2 from the germline V gene are SGHVS and FQNEAQ.

The rearrangement links TRBV5-6 to TRBJ2-5; 9 nucleotides match TRBD1. The CDR3 runs 14 residues. Germline lookup yields CDR1 SGHDT and CDR2 YYEEEE. The ends lost 4 bases at V and 9 bases at J; junction bases unmatched: 10. CDR3 sequence reads: CASSIPGTGLAQYF. CDR3 nucleotide sequence: TGTGCCAGCAGCATACCCGGGACAGGGTTGGCCCAGTACTTC.

The chain links TRBV6-5 to TRBJ1-6; unclear D gene. V lost 2 bases, J lost 8 bases, and 7 bases lay in between. CDR1 and CDR2 (germline): MNHEY, SVGAGI. The CDR3 runs to 13 residues. DNA of the CDR3: TGTGCCAGCAGTTACATCCGGGATTCACCCCTCCACTTT. It specifies CASSYIRDSPLHF.

This clone appeared a few times. The rearrangement joins TRBV6-5 to TRBJ2-5, with D perhaps matching TRBD1 (6 bases). CDR1 is MNHEY and CDR2 is SVGAGI in the germline V gene. V lost 2 bases to trimming and J lost 0 bases, with 13 bases between them. The CDR3 totals 16 residues. The CDR3 DNA sequence: TGTGCCAGCAGTTACCAACAGGGAAAATACCAAGAGACCCAGTACTTC. Translated: CASSYQQGKYQETQYF.

V gene TRBV10-3 combines with J gene TRBJ2-7; D remains unclear. The V gene's germline CDR1 is ENHRY and CDR2 SYGVKD. Trimming took 2 bases from V and 3 from J, leaving 14 bases between them. The CDR3 length is 15 residues. The CDR3 DNA is TGTGCCATCAGTGAGGGCCCCGTCTCGGGCTACGAGCAGTACTTC. It encodes CAISEGPVSGYEQYF.

The V and J genes are TRBV5-1 and TRBJ2-3; 8 nucleotides agree with TRBD2. V lost 4 bases, J lost 2 bases, and 3 bases stayed unmatched. CDR3 length equals 14 residues. CDR1 is SGHRS, CDR2 YFSETQ, per germline. In DNA form, the CDR3 reads TGCGCCAGCAGCAGACTAGCGCCCACAGATACGCAGTATTTT. Amino acids: CASSRLAPTDTQYF.

The CDR3 sequence: CASSLLIPVTTDTQYF. The CDR3 DNA reads TGTGCCAGCAGTTTATTGATCCCAGTCACCACAGATACGCAGTATTTT. The V gene is TRBV27, the J gene TRBJ2-3; no definite D call. The CDR3 consists of 16 residues. V dropped 1 base and J dropped 2 bases, with 13 bases sitting between them. CDR1 and CDR2 from the germline V gene are MNHEY and SMNVEV (reference sequence).

This clone was recorded once. The same CDR3 also results from other DNA sequences found in this sample. The V gene is TRBV9, the J gene TRBJ1-5; TRBD1 matches at 8 bases. This CDR3 spans 18 amino acids. The ends lost 0 bases at V and 0 bases at J; junction bases unmatched: 8. Germline CDR1 and CDR2: SGDLS and YYNGEE. CDR3 in amino acids: CASSVGSGGPYSNQPQHF. In nucleotides, the CDR3 is TGTGCCAGCAGCGTAGGGTCAGGGGGCCCGTATAGCAATCAGCCCCAGCATTTT.

The gene calls are TRBV2 and TRBJ1-3, with a tentative D call TRBD1 (6 bases). CDR1 and CDR2 (germline): SNHLY, FYNNEI. The CDR3 consists of 15 residues. V was cut by 9 bases and J by 2 bases, with 17 bases left in between. As DNA, the CDR3 is TGTGCCAGAATTAAACAGGGAGTAACTGGAAACACCATATATTTT. Residues: CARIKQGVTGNTIYF.

The chain couples TRBV30 to TRBJ1-1, with 7 bases aligning to TRBD1. The trim removed 2 bases at V and 5 bases at J, leaving 17 bases unmatched. The CDR3 totals 17 residues. CDR1 GTSNPN and CDR2 SVGIG come from the germline V gene (reference sequence). CDR3: CAWSKRRQGMARTEAFF. CDR3 sequence (DNA): TGTGCCTGGAGTAAGAGAAGACAGGGAATGGCGAGGACTGAAGCTTTCTTT. Looking up the rest from reference TRBV30 and TRBJ1-1 gives the full variable domain: SQTIHQWPATLVQPVGSPLSLECTVEGTSNPNLYWYRQAAGRGLQLLFYSVGIGQISSEVPQNLSASRPQDRQFILSSKKLLLSDSGFYLCAWSKRRQGMARTEAFFGQGTRLTVV.

The V and J genes are TRBV29-1 and TRBJ2-7; TRBD1 might be the D (8 bases). Trimming cost V 6 bases and J 6 bases, with 18 bases left between them. Germline V gives CDR1 SQVTM, CDR2 ANQGSEA. This CDR3 has 13 residues. CDR3 DNA: TGCAGCGTCACGGGGGGACAGGACGGCGAGCAGTACTTC. Protein product: CSVTGGQDGEQYF.

V usage is TRBV9 and J usage is TRBJ1-2, with D possibly being TRBD1 (6 bases). The V end was cut by 4 bases, the J end by 4 bases, with 14 bases between. The germline CDR1 and CDR2 sequences are SGDLS and YYNGEE. The CDR3 runs 14 residues. The CDR3 DNA reads as TGTGCCAGCAGCCGGGTGGGGGCCCCCTATGGCTACACCTTC. It yields the protein CASSRVGAPYGYTF.

This clone was seen just once. This CDR3 is CASSYSNQGANYGYTF. CDR3 bases: TGTGCCAGCAGTTACTCGAATCAGGGGGCTAACTATGGCTACACCTTC. This chain uses TRBV6-5 with TRBJ1-2; TRBD1 agrees at 7 bases. CDR3 length: 16 amino acids. The germline CDR1 and CDR2 sequences are MNHEY and SVGAGI. V lost 0 bases to trimming and J lost 0 bases; unmatched junction nucleotides: 4.

This chain connects TRBV11-3 to TRBJ1-2, with 7 bases that match TRBD1. The junction had 3 bases not matched to a gene; V was cut back by 5 bases and J by 0 bases. The germline V gene encodes CDR1 SGHNT and CDR2 YENEEA. This CDR3 region has 14 residues. The CDR3 bases are TGTGCCAGCAGCGCGGGACAGACTAACTATGGCTACACCTTC. Translation: CASSAGQTNYGYTF.

This clone was observed a handful of times. This chain links TRBV30 with TRBJ2-7; TRBD2 might be the D (6 bases). CDR3 length: 11 amino acids. The ends were cut back, 5 bases at V and 6 bases at J, with 11 bases in the middle. Germline CDR1 and CDR2: GTSNPN and SVGIG (reference sequence). This CDR3 reads CAWADSGEQYF. In DNA form, the CDR3 reads TGTGCCTGGGCGGATAGCGGCGAGCAGTACTTC.

In its sample, this clone was seen once. The chain is built from TRBV18 and TRBJ2-4; 8 nucleotides line up with TRBD1. Per the germline V gene, CDR1 is KGHSH and CDR2 is LQKENI. The CDR3 spans 15 residues. The V gene end was trimmed by 3 bases and the J gene end by 7 bases; junction bases not matched to a gene: 8. The CDR3 nucleotides are TGTGCCAGCTCACCTATAAAAGGACAGGGCAACATTCAGTACTTC. As protein: CASSPIKGQGNIQYF.

A note on this clone: The same CDR3 is also encoded by other DNA sequences in this sample. This chain joins TRBV19 and TRBJ2-6; D remains unclear. This CDR3 is built from 15 residues. Trimming took 3 bases from V and 2 from J, leaving 8 bases between them. Germline values: CDR1 LNHDA, CDR2 SQIVND (reference sequence). CDR3 coding DNA: TGTGCCAGTAGTATCATCGGAGCTGGGGCCAACGTCCTGACTTTC. As protein: CASSIIGAGANVLTF.

V and J are TRBV18 and TRBJ2-5; TRBD1 agrees at 12 bases. The ends lost 5 bases at V and 1 base at J; junction bases unmatched: 5. The CDR3 is made up of 16 amino acids. Germline CDR1 KGHSH, CDR2 LQKENI. CDR3 DNA sequence: TGTGCCAGCTCATCCGGGACAGGGGGCCCCCAAGAGACCCAGTACTTC. This translates into CASSSGTGGPQETQYF.

About this clone: This sample also contains other DNA sequences that code for the same CDR3. The gene calls are TRBV5-1 and TRBJ1-5, with unresolved D. The CDR3 has 13 amino acids. With 0 bases removed from V and 4 bases from J, the gap between germline ends came to 5 bases. Germline values: CDR1 SGHRS, CDR2 YFSETQ. The CDR3 region has the DNA TGCGCCAGCAGCTTGGACGGGAATCAGCCCCAGCATTTT. Translation: CASSLDGNQPQHF.